This TCR beta chain was observed in a study of cytotoxic CD8 clonotypes in ibrutinib-treated CLL. Whole-study context: Patients gave response samples after a median about eleven months of treatment, range 6 to 36.

This clone was counted a few times. As yet, its antigen is unknown. TCRdb's table, derived via immunoSEQ multiplex PCR, lists solely in-frame clones and lacks some. Altogether a few hundred thousand clones are present, roughly 85% being singletons, with the ten largest covering approximately 7%. Study-level points and caveats: Exceeding age-matched healthy donors, baseline clonality also tracked the counts of circulating CD8+ T cells. Public clonotypes were uncommon and contracted or stayed stable on treatment.

Trimming took off 4 bases at V and 2 bases at J, with 13 bases between the two ends. The CDR3 contains 14 residues. The germline V gene has CDR1 SGHKS and CDR2 YYEKEE (reference sequence). This sequence originates from a human donor with chronic lymphocytic leukemia. The chain carries TRBV5-5 and TRBJ2-7, with D possibly matching TRBD2 (6 bases). This specimen consisted of PBMCs, obtained before ibrutinib treatment. This CDR3 is CASSAGRGTYEQYF. In DNA form, the CDR3 reads TGTGCCAGCAGCGCGGGACGGGGGACCTACGAGCAGTACTTC.